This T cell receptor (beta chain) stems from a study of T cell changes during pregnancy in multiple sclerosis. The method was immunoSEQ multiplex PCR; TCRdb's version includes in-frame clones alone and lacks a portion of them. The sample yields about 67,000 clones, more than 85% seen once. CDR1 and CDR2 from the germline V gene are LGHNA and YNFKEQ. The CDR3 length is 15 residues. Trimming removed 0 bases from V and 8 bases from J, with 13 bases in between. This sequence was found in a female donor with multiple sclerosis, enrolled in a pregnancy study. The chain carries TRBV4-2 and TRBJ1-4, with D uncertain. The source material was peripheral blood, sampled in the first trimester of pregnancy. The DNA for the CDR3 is TGTGCCAGCAGCCAAGAAGGGCAGGAGGCGGAAAAACTGTTTTTT. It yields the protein CASSQEGQEAEKLFF.